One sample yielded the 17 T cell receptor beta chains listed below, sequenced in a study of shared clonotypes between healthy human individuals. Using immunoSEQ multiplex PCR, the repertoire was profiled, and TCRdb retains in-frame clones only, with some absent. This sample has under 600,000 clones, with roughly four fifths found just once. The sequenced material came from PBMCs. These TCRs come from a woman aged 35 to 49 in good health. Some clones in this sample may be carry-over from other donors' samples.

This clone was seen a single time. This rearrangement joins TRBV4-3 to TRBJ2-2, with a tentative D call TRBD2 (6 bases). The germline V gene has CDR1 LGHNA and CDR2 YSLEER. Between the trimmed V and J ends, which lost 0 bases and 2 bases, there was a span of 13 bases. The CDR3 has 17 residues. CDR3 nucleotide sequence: TGCGCCAGCAGCCAAGAGGGTGCGGGACTCAACACCGGGGAGCTGTTTTTT. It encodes CASSQEGAGLNTGELFF.

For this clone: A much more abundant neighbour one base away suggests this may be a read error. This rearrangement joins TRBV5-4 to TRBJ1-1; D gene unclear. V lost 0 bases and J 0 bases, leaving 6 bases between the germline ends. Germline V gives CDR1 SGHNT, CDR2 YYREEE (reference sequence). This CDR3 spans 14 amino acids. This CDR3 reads CASSLDRMNTEAFF. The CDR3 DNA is TGTGCCAGCAGCTTGGACAGAATGAACACTGAAGCTTTCTTT.

DNA for the CDR3: TGTGCCAGCAGTGAAAACTACCCCGCGAACACCGGGGAGCTGTTTTTT. It encodes CASSENYPANTGELFF. The chain couples TRBV6-1 to TRBJ2-2, with D unresolved. This CDR3 contains 16 residues. CDR1 MNHNS and CDR2 SASEGT come from the germline V gene. Trimming cost V 2 bases and J 0 bases, with 10 bases left between them.

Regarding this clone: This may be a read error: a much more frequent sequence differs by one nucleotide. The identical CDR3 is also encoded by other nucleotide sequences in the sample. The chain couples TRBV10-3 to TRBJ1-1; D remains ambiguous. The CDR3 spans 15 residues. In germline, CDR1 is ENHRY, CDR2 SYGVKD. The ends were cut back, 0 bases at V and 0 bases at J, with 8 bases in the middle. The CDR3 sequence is CAISESGQLNTEAFF. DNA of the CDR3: TGTGCCATCAGTGAGTCAGGGCAGTTGAACACTGAAGCTTTCTTT.

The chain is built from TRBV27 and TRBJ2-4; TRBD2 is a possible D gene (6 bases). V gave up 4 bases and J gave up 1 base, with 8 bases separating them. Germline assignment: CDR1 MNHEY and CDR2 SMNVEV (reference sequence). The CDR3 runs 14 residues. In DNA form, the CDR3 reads TGTGCCAGCAGTTCGAGCGGGGCCAAAAACATTCAGTACTTC. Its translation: CASSSSGAKNIQYF.

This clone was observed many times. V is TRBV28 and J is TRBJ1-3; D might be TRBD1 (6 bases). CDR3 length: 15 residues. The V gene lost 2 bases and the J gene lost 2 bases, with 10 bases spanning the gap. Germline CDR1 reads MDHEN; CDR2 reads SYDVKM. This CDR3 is CASSLIPGAGNTIYF. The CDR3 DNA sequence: TGTGCCAGCAGTTTAATTCCAGGGGCTGGAAACACCATATATTTT.

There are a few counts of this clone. CDR3: CAWSQRQGPGDEQYF. CDR3 DNA: TGTGCCTGGAGTCAACGACAGGGTCCCGGGGACGAGCAGTACTTC. The rearrangement uses TRBV30 and TRBJ2-7; 7 nucleotides agree with TRBD1. In germline, CDR1 is GTSNPN, CDR2 SVGIG (reference sequence). After removal of 2 bases from V and 5 bases from J, the junction contained 12 bases not matched to a gene. The CDR3 runs to 15 residues.

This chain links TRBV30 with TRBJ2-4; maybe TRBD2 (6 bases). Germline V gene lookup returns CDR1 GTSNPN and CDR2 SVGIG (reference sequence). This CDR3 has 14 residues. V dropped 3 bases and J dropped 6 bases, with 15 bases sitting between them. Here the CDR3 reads CAWRGTGVANIQYF. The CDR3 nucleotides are TGTGCCTGGAGGGGAACGGGAGTTGCAAACATTCAGTACTTC.

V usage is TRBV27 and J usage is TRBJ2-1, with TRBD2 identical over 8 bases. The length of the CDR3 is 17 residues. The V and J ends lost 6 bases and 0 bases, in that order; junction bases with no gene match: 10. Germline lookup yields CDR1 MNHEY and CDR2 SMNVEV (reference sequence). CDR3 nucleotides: TGTGCCAGCAGCCTAATTCCCGGGACTAGCTCCTACAATGAGCAGTTCTTC. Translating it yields CASSLIPGTSSYNEQFF.

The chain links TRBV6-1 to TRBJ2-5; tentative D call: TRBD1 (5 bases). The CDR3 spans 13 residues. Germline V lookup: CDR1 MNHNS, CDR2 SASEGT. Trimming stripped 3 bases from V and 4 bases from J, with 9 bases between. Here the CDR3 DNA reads TGTGCCAGCAGTGAGACAGACCTAGAGACCCAGTACTTC. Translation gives CASSETDLETQYF.

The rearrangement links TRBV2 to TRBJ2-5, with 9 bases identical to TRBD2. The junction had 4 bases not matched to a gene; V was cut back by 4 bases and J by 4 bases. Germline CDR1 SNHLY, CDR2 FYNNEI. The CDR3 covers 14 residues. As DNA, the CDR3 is TGTGCCAGCAGTGTTGATAGCGGGGGAGAGACCCAGTACTTC. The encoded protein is CASSVDSGGETQYF.

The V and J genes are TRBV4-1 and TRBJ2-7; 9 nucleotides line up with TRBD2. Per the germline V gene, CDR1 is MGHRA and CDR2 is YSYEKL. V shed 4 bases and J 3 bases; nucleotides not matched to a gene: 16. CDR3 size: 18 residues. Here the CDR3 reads CASSPNPARGGNYYEQYF. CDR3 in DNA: TGCGCCAGCAGCCCCAACCCCGCGCGGGGGGGGAATTACTACGAGCAGTACTTC.

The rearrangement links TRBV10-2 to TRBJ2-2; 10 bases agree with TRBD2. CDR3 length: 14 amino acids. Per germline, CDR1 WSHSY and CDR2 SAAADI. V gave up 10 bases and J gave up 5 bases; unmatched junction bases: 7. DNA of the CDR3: TGCGCCACCACTCCGACTAGCGGGACCGGGGAGCTGTTTTTT. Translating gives CATTPTSGTGELFF.

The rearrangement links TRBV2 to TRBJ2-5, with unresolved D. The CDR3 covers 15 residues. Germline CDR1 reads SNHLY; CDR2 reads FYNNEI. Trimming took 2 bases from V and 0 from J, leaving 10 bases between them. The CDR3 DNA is TGTGCCAGCAGTGAATCGACCGGTAACCAAGAGACCCAGTACTTC. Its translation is CASSESTGNQETQYF.

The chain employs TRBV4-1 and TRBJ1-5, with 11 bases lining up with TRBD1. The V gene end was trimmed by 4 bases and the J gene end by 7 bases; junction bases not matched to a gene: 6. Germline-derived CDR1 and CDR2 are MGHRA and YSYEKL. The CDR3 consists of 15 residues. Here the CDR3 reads CASSLGTGGWQPQHF. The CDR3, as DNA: TGCGCCAGCAGCCTTGGGACAGGGGGTTGGCAGCCCCAGCATTTT.

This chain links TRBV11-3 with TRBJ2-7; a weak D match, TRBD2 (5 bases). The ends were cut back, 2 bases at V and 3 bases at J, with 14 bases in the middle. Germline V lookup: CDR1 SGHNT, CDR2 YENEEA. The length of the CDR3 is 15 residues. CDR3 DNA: TGTGCCAGCAGCTTACTAGCCGGAGTGGGCTACGAGCAGTACTTC. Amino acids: CASSLLAGVGYEQYF.

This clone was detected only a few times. CDR3 protein: CAHRVYEELFF. The CDR3 DNA sequence: TGTGCCCACAGGGTTTATGAGGAGCTGTTTTTT. J is TRBJ2-2 and V is TRBV30, with a weak D call TRBD1 (6 bases). The CDR3 covers 11 residues. CDR1 is GTSNPN, CDR2 SVGIG, per germline (reference sequence). Trimming left V 8 bases short and J 10 bases short, with 14 bases between.